This TCR beta chain was sequenced in a study of early T cells in non-severe SARS-CoV-2 infection. Across the study: The chains were unpaired, and the sequenced material was bulk RNA from unsorted whole blood.

Attached unique molecular identifiers marked individual cDNA molecules. TCRdb used MiXCR to reprocess the 5' RACE reads, holding one entry per CDR3 protein. The sample shows tens of thousands of distinct CDR3 sequences, around a tenth of them seen only once. This clonotype was observed a handful of times. Its antigen is undetermined. Findings and caveats of the study: VDJdb-based annotation leaned toward anti-spike CD8 responses and missed private and CD4 specificities.

CDR3 length equals 13 residues. Trimming took 2 bases from V and 7 from J, leaving 11 bases between them. Germline CDR1 and CDR2: LGHNA and YSLEER. The source material was whole blood, sampled at baseline. The TCR comes from an adult who was a healthcare worker with PCR-confirmed SARS-CoV-2 infection or an uninfected control (not recorded which). The rearrangement uses TRBV4-3 and TRBJ2-5; D is possibly TRBD1 or TRBD2 (5 bases each). CDR3 protein: CASSQYERGTQYF. The CDR3 region has the DNA TGCGCCAGCAGCCAATATGAGAGGGGGACCCAGTACTTC.